What follows describes a single TCR beta chain. The target antigen is unknown. Germline CDR1 and CDR2: SNHLY and FYNNEI. With 4 bases removed from V and 5 bases from J, the gap between germline ends came to 8 bases. The CDR3 consists of 12 residues. The data originate from a study of T cell responses to AZD1222 COVID-19 vaccine. Whole-study findings and limits: No repertoire was sampled before or during the peak T cell response, only after it.

TCRdb's table, derived via immunoSEQ multiplex PCR, lists solely in-frame clones and lacks some. The sample contains approximately 150,000 clones, around nine tenths of which appear only once. Sequencing was performed on peripheral blood, taken 28 days after the second AZD1222 dose. This sequence joins TRBV2 and TRBJ1-2; unclear D gene. The clonotype was recovered from an adult who received the AZD1222 COVID-19 vaccine. CDR3 loop: CASSASEYGYTF. CDR3 sequence (DNA): TGTGCCAGCAGTGCGTCGGAATATGGCTACACCTTC. Combining the CDR3 with reference TRBV2 and TRBJ1-2 gives the whole variable domain EPEVTQTPSHQVTQMGQEVILRCVPISNHLYFYWYRQILGQKVEFLVSFYNNEISEKSEIFDDQFSVERPDGSNFTLKIRSTKLEDSAMYFCASSASEYGYTFGSGTRLTVV.